This T cell receptor (beta chain) was sequenced during a study of OX40 agonist ivuxolimab in advanced cancers. Study-level information: Patients were treated with intravenous ivuxolimab, dosed at 0.01 to 10 mg/kg and infused every 2 weeks.

Assay: immunoSEQ multiplex PCR; the TCRdb copy retains only in-frame clones and omits some. This sample yields some 110,000 clones, of which about nine tenths are seen a single time; 0.4% to 0.6% belongs to the top ten. From germline, CDR1 is WNHNN and CDR2 SYGVQD (reference sequence). V lost 5 bases and J lost 5; bases outside the gene matches: 8. CDR3 length equals 15 residues. Systemic immunosuppression or a history of autoimmune disease excluded patients. The source of this sequence is an adult with an advanced solid tumor such as melanoma, head and neck, liver or kidney cancer. Material: CD4+ or CD8+ T cells sorted from blood, obtained in a trial of the OX40 agonist ivuxolimab. The chain links TRBV10-1 to TRBJ2-3; 9 nucleotides line up with TRBD2. This CDR3 is CASSSDSGGGDTQYF. The CDR3 DNA follows: TGCGCCAGCAGTTCTGATAGCGGGGGTGGAGATACGCAGTATTTT.